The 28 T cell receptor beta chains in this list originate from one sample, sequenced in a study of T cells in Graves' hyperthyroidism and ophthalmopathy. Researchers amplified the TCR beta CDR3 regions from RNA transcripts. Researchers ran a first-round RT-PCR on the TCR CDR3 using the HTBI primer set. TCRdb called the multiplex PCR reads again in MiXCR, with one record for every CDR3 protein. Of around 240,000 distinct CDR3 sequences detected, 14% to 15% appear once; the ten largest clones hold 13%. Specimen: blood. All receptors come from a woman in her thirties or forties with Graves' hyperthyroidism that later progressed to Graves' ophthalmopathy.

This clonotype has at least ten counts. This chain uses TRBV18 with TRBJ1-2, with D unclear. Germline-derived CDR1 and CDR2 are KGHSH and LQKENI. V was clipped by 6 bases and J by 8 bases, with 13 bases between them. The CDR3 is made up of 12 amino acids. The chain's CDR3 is CASSQDSLGYTF. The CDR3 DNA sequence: TGTGCCAGCTCTCAGGACTCATTAGGCTACACCTTC.

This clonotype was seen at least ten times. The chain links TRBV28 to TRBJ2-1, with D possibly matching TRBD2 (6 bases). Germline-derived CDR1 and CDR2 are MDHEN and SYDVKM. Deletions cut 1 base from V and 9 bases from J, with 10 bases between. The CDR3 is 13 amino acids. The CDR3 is CASSLSVGGEQFF. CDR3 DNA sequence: TGTGCCAGCAGTTTATCTGTGGGAGGTGAGCAGTTCTTC.

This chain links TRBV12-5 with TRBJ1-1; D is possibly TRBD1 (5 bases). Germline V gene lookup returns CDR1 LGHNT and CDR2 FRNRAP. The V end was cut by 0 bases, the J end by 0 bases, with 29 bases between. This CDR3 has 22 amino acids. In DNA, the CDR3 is TGTGCTAGTGGTTTGGTACAATATCCAAAGATAGCCAGGGATCCGATGAACACTGAAGCTTTCTTT. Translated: CASGLVQYPKIARDPMNTEAFF.

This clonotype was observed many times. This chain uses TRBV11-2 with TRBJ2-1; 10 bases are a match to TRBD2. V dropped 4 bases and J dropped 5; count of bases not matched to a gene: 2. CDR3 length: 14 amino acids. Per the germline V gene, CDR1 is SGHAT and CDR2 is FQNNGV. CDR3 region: CASSSLAGNNEQFF. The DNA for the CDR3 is TGTGCCAGCAGCTCACTAGCGGGAAACAATGAGCAGTTCTTC.

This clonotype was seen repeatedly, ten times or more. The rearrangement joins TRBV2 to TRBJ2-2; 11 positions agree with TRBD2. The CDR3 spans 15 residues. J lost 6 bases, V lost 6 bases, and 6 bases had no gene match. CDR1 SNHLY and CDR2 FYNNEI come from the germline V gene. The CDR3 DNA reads TGTGCCAGCAGGATACTAGCGGGAGCTTCCGGGGAGCTGTTTTTT. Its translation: CASRILAGASGELFF.

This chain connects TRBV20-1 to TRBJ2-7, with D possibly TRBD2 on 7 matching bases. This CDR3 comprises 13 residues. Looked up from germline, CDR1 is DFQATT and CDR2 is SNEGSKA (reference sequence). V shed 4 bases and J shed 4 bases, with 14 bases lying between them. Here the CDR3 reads CSATDGGLYEQYF. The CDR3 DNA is TGCAGTGCTACCGACGGGGGGCTTTACGAGCAGTACTTC.

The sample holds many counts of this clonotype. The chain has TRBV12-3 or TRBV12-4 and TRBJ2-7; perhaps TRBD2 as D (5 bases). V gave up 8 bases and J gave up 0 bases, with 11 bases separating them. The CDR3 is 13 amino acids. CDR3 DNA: TGTGCCAGCCAAGGCGGGCTCTCCTACGAGCAGTACTTC. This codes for CASQGGLSYEQYF.

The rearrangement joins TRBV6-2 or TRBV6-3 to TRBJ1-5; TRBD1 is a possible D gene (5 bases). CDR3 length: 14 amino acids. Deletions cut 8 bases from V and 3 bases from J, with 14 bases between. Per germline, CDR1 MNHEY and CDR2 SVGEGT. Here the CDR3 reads CASGRRDLNQPQHF. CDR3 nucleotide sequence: TGTGCCAGCGGCCGACGGGACCTCAATCAGCCCCAGCATTTT.

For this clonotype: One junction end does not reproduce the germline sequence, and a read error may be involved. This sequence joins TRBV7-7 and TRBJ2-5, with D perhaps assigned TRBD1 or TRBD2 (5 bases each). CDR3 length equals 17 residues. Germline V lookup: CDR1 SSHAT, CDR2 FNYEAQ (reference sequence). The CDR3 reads CASSLARGTPVRETQYF. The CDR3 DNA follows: TGTGCTAGCAGCTTAGCGCGTGGGACCCCGGTCCGAGAGACCCAGTACTTC.

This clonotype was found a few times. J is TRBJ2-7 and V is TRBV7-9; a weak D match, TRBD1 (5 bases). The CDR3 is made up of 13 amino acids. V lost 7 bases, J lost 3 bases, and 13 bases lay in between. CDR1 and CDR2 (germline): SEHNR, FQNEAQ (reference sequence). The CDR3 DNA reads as TGTGCCAGCACCGTGACAGATCTCTACGAGCAGTACTTC. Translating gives CASTVTDLYEQYF.

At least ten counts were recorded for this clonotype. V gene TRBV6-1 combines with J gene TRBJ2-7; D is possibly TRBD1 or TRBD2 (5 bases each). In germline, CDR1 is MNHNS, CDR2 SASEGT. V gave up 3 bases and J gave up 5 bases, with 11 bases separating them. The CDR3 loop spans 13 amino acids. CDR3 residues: CASSDWGPHEQYF. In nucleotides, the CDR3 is TGTGCCAGCAGTGATTGGGGACCCCACGAGCAGTACTTC.

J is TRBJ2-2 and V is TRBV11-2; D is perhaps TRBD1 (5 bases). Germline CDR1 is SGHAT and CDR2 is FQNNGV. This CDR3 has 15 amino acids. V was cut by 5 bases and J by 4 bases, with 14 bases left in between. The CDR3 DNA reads TGTGCCAGCAGCACAGGAAAAGCCTTCACCGGGGAGCTGTTTTTT. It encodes CASSTGKAFTGELFF.

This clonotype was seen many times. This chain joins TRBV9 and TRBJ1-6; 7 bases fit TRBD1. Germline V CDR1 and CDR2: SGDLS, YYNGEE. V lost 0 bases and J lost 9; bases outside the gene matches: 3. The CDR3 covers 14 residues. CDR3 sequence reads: CASSVGTGSSPLHF. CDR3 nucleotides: TGTGCCAGCAGCGTAGGGACAGGTTCTTCACCCCTCCACTTT.

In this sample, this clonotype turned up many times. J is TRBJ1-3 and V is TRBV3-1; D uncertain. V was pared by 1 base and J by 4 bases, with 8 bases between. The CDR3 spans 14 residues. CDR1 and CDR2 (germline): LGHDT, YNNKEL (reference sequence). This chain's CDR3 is CASSQVLPGNTIYF. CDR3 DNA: TGTGCCAGCAGCCAAGTTCTGCCAGGAAACACCATATATTTT.

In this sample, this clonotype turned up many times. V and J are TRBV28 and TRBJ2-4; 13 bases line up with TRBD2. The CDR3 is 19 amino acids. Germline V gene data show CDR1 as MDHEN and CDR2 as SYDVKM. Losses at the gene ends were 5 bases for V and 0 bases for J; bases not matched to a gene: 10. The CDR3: CASSLRTSGSRQAKNIQYF. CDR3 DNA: TGTGCCAGCAGTCTCCGGACTAGCGGGAGTCGACAAGCCAAAAACATTCAGTACTTC.

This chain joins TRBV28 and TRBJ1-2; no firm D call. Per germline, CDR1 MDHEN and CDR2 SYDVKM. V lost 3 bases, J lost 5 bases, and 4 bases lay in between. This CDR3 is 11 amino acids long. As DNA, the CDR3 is TGTGCCAGCAGTTTGGCTTATGGCTACACCTTC. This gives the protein CASSLAYGYTF.

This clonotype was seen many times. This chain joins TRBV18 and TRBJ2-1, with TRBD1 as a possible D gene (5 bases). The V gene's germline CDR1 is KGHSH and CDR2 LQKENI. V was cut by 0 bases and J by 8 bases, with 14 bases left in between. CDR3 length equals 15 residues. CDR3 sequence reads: CASSPPTRVGDEQFF. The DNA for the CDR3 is TGTGCCAGCTCACCACCGACCAGGGTAGGAGATGAGCAGTTCTTC.

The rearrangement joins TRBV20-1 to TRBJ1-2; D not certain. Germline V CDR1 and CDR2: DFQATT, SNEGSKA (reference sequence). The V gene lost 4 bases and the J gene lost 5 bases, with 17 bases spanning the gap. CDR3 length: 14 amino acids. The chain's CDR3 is CSAKRAIGPYGYTF. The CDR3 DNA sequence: TGCAGTGCTAAAAGGGCAATAGGTCCGTATGGCTACACCTTC.

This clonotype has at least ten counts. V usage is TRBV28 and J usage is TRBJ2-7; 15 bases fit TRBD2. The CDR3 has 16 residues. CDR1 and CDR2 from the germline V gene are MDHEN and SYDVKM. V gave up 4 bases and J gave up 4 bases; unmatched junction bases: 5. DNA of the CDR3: TGTGCCAGCAGTTCCCCCGGACTAGCGGGAGGGTACGAGCAGTACTTC. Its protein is CASSSPGLAGGYEQYF.

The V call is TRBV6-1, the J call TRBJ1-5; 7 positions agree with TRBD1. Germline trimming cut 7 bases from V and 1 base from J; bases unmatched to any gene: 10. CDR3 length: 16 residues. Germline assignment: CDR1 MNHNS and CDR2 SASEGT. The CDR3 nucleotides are TGTGCCAGCACTAAACTGAGGGGGCCGAGCAATCAGCCCCAGCATTTT. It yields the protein CASTKLRGPSNQPQHF.

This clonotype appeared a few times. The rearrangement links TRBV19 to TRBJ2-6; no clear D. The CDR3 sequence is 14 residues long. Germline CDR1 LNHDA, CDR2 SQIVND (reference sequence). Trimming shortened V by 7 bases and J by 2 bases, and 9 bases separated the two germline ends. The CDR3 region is CASTAWAGANVLTF. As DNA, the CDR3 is TGTGCCAGTACTGCATGGGCTGGGGCCAACGTCCTGACTTTC.

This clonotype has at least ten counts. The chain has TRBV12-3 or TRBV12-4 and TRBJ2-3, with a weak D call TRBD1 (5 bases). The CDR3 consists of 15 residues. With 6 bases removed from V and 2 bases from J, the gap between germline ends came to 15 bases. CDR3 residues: CASSPSGRDTDTQYF. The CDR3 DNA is TGTGCCAGCAGCCCCAGTGGCAGGGACACAGATACGCAGTATTTT.

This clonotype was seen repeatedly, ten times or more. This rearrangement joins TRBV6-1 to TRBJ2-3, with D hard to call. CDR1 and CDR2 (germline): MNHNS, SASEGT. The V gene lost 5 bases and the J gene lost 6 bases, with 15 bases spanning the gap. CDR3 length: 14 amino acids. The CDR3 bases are TGTGCCAGCAGTAAATTAGGTTTCACGGATACGCAGTATTTT. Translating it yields CASSKLGFTDTQYF.

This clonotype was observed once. The chain's CDR3 is CATSRDWGARETQYF. The CDR3 bases are TGTGCCACCAGCAGAGATTGGGGGGCAAGAGAGACCCAGTACTTC. The chain couples TRBV15 to TRBJ2-5, with D tentatively TRBD1 or TRBD2 (6 bases each). There are 15 residues in the CDR3. The germline gives CDR1 LNHNV, CDR2 YYDKDF (reference sequence). The germline V and J ends were trimmed by 0 bases and 4 bases, with 12 bases remaining between them. The full variable domain, its missing parts supplied by reference TRBV15 and TRBJ2-5, is DAMVIQNPRYQVTQFGKPVTLSCSQTLNHNVMYWYQQKSSQAPKLLFHYYDKDFNNEADTPDNFQSRRPNTSFCFLDIRSPGLGDTAMYLCATSRDWGARETQYFGPGTRLLVL.

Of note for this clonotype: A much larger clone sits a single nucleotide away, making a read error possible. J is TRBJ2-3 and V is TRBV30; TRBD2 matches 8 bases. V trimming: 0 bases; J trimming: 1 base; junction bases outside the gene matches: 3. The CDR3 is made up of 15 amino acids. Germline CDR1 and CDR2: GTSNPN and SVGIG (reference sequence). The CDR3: CAWSVGAGGTDTQYF. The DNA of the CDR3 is TGTGCCTGGAGTGTAGGAGCGGGAGGCACAGATACGCAGTATTTT.

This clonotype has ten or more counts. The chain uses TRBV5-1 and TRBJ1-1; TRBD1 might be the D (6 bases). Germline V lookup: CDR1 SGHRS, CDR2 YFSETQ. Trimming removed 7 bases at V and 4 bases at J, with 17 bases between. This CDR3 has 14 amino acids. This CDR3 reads CASHRGQGTTEAFF. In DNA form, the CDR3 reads TGCGCCAGCCATCGGGGTCAGGGGACCACTGAAGCTTTCTTT.

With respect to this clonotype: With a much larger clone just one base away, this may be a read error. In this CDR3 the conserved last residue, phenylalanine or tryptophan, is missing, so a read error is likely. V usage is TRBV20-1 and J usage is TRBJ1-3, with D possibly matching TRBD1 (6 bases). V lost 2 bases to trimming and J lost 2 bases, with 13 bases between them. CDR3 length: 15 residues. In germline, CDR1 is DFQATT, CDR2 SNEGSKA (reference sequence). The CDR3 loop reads CSARRLQGPGNTIYL. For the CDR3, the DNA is TGCAGTGCTAGAAGACTACAGGGTCCTGGAAACACCATATATCTT.

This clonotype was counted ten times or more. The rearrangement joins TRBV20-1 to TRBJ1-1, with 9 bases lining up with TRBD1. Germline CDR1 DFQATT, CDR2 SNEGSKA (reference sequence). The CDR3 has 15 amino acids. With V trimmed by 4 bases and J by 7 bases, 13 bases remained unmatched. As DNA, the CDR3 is TGCAGTGCTACCGATCCGACAGGGGGGTTGGATGAAGCTTTCTTT. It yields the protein CSATDPTGGLDEAFF.